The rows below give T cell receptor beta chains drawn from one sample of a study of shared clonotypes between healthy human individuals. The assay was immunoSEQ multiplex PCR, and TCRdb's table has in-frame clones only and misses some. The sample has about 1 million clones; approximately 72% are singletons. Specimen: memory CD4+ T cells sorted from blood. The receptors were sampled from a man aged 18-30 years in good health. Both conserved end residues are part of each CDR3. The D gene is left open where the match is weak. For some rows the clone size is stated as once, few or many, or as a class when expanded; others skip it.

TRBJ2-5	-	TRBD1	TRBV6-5	CASSYRGQEETQYF	TGTGCCAGCAGTTACCGGGGACAGGAAGAGACCCAGTACTTC
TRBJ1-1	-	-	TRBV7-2	CASSFGSNEEAFF	TGTGCCAGCAGCTTCGGGTCAAACGAGGAAGCTTTCTTT
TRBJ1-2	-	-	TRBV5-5	CASSLGVKDGYTF	TGTGCCAGCAGCCTAGGGGTTAAGGATGGCTACACCTTC
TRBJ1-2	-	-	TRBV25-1	CASSEPGPTYGYTF	TGTGCCAGCAGTGAACCCGGGCCCACCTATGGCTACACCTTC
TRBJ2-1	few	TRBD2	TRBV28	CASSPTTGGAAEQFF	TGTGCCAGCAGTCCTACCACCGGGGGGGCTGCTGAGCAGTTCTTC
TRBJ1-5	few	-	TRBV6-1	CASSDGWRGQPQHF	TGTGCCAGCAGTGATGGATGGAGGGGACAGCCCCAGCATTTT
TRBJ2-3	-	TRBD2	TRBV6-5	CASSYSTSGKTDTQYF	TGTGCCAGCAGTTACTCGACTAGCGGGAAAACAGATACGCAGTATTTT
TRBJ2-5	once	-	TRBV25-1	CASSAQPQETQYF	TGTGCCAGCAGTGCACAACCACAAGAGACCCAGTACTTC
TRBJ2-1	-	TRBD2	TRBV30	CAWSVRKPSGWDNEQFF	TGTGCCTGGAGTGTACGCAAGCCTAGCGGGTGGGACAATGAGCAGTTCTTC
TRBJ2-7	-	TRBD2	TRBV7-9	CASSLEGGVGPLRTYEQYF	TGTGCCAGCAGCTTAGAGGGAGGGGTTGGCCCCCTAAGAACCTACGAGCAGTACTTC
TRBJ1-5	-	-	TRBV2	CASSGEVGNQPQHF	TGTGCCAGCAGCGGGGAAGTGGGCAATCAGCCCCAGCATTTT
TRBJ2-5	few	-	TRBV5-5	CASSLGRAQETQYF	TGTGCCAGCAGCTTGGGTAGGGCTCAGGAGACCCAGTACTTC
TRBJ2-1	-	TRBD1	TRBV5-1	CASRPGQGLENEQFF	TGCGCCAGCCGCCCGGGACAGGGTCTGGAAAATGAGCAGTTCTTC
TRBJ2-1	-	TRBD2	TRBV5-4	CASSLILAGDSNEQFF	TGTGCCAGCAGCCTTATACTAGCGGGGGATTCCAATGAGCAGTTCTTC
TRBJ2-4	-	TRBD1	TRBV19	CASRDSGNIQYF	TGTGCCAGTCGGGACAGCGGAAACATTCAGTACTTC
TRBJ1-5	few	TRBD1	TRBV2	CASRGQDGQPQHF	TGTGCCAGCAGAGGACAGGACGGTCAGCCCCAGCATTTT
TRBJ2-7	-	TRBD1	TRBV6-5	CASSYSTGGPQYF	TGTGCCAGCAGTTACTCGACAGGGGGCCCGCAGTACTTC
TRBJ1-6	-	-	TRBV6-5	CASSYLASPLHF	TGTGCCAGCAGTTATTTAGCTTCACCCCTCCACTTT
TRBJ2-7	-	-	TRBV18	CASSPEGGAYEQYF	TGTGCCAGCTCACCAGAGGGGGGAGCGTACGAGCAGTACTTC
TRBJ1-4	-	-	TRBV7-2	CASSLEYATNEKLFF	TGTGCCAGCAGCTTAGAATACGCAACTAATGAAAAACTGTTTTTT
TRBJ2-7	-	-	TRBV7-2	CASSLQEGGAYEQYF	TGTGCCAGCAGCTTACAGGAGGGAGGTGCCTACGAGCAGTACTTC
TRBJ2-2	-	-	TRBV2	CASSSRDKHTGELFF	TGTGCCAGCAGTTCCCGGGACAAACACACCGGGGAGCTGTTTTTT
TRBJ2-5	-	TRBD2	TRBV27	CASSRQTSRQETQYF	TGTGCCAGCAGTCGCCAGACTAGCCGGCAAGAGACCCAGTACTTC
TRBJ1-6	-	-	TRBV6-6	CASTQTGGGNSPLHF	TGTGCCAGCACCCAGACAGGAGGTGGCAATTCACCCCTCCACTTT
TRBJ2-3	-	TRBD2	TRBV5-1	CASSYSGGAKDTQYF	TGCGCCAGCAGCTATAGCGGGGGGGCTAAAGATACGCAGTATTTT
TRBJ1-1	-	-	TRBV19	CASSIQGPGQNTEAFF	TGTGCCAGTAGTATTCAAGGGCCAGGGCAGAACACTGAAGCTTTCTTT
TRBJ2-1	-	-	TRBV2	CASRLQGSGVYNEQFF	TGTGCCAGCAGACTTCAGGGGAGCGGGGTCTACAATGAGCAGTTCTTC
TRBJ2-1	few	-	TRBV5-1	CASSLNPGTPNGVF	TGCGCCAGCAGCTTAAATCCCGGGACCCCAAATGGGGTCTTC
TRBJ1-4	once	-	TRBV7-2	CASSLAQSNEKLFF	TGTGCCAGCAGCTTAGCACAGAGTAATGAAAAACTGTTTTTT
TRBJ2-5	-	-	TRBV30	CAWSVGGPGETQYF	TGTGCCTGGAGTGTGGGGGGGCCAGGGGAGACCCAGTACTTC
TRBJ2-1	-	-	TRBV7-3	CASSLEGTLYNEQFF	TGTGCCAGCAGCTTAGAGGGGACACTCTACAATGAGCAGTTCTTC
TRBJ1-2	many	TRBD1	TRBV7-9	CASSLRQGDGYTF	TGTGCCAGCAGCTTAAGGCAGGGGGATGGCTACACCTTC
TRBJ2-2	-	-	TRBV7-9	CASTFWGQNTGELFF	TGTGCCAGCACCTTTTGGGGACAGAACACCGGGGAGCTGTTTTTT
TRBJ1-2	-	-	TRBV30	CAWSRGRYYGYTF	TGTGCCTGGAGTAGGGGCAGATACTATGGCTACACCTTC
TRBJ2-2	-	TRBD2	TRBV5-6	CASTPGGLAAGELFF	TGTGCCAGCACCCCTGGGGGACTAGCGGCCGGGGAGCTGTTTTTT
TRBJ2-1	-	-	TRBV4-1	CASSQDVTRPNEQFF	TGCGCCAGCAGCCAAGATGTTACAAGACCTAATGAGCAGTTCTTC
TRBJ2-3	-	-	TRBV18	CASSPSLAPGTDTQYF	TGTGCCAGCTCACCTTCGCTAGCCCCCGGCACAGATACGCAGTATTTT
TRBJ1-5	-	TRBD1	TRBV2	CASRTGTGINQPQHF	TGTGCCAGCAGAACCGGGACAGGTATAAATCAGCCCCAGCATTTT
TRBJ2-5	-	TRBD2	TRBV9	CASSQGLAGQETQYF	TGTGCCAGCAGCCAGGGACTAGCGGGCCAAGAGACCCAGTACTTC